These 25 T cell receptor beta chains were sequenced from one sample in a study of cytomegalovirus exposure and HLA in healthy donors. The PCR ran on 60 Vbeta and 13 Jbeta primers. Data came from immunoSEQ multiplex PCR; TCRdb stores just in-frame clones and leaves some out. The sample has over 150,000 clones, under 80% seen once. The specimen sequenced was PBMCs. These receptors were collected from a man aged 40-50 years in good health and CMV-seronegative.

This clone was detected only once. This chain uses TRBV7-9 with TRBJ1-1; a possible D gene is TRBD1 (5 bases). V was cut by 5 bases and J by 5 bases, with 18 bases left in between. The CDR3 covers 15 residues. The germline gives CDR1 SEHNR, CDR2 FQNEAQ (reference sequence). Written as DNA, the CDR3 is TGTGCCAGCAGCCAAGTGGGGGGAAGGGGTACTGAAGCTTTCTTT. Protein sequence: CASSQVGGRGTEAFF.

This clone was found once. The genes are TRBV7-9 and TRBJ2-1; 8 bases align to TRBD1. Germline CDR1 and CDR2: SEHNR and FQNEAQ (reference sequence). The CDR3 has 14 amino acids. J lost 5 bases, V lost 5 bases, and 5 bases had no gene match. CDR3 nucleotide sequence: TGTGCCAGCAGCAAGGCGACAGGGGACAATGAGCAGTTCTTC. Amino acid sequence: CASSKATGDNEQFF.

V gene TRBV9 combines with J gene TRBJ1-2; 12 bases line up with TRBD1. Germline lookup yields CDR1 SGDLS and CDR2 YYNGEE. The CDR3 runs 12 residues. V was pared by 2 bases and J by 14 bases, with 4 bases of the junction left unmatched. This CDR3 is CASSVGTGGETF. In DNA, the CDR3 is TGTGCCAGCAGCGTTGGGACAGGGGGCGAAACCTTC. The complete variable domain, with remaining parts taken from reference TRBV9 and TRBJ1-2, reads DSGVTQTPKHLITATGQRVTLRCSPRSGDLSVYWYQQSLDQGLQFLIQYYNGEERAKGNILERFSAQQFPDLHSELNLSSLELGDSALYFCASSVGTGGETFGSGTRLTVV.

The chain combines TRBV5-6 with TRBJ2-7; 8 nucleotides align to TRBD1. The V gene's germline CDR1 is SGHDT and CDR2 YYEEEE. Trimming took 4 bases from V and 5 from J; bases not matched to a gene: 8. This CDR3 contains 14 residues. The CDR3 DNA follows: TGTGCCAGCAGCGCTCGGGCAGGGGGCAACGAGCAGTACTTC. It is translated as CASSARAGGNEQYF.

V gene TRBV5-6 combines with J gene TRBJ2-7; D unclear. The CDR3 covers 14 residues. The germline V and J ends were trimmed by 0 bases and 2 bases, with 9 bases remaining between them. CDR1 and CDR2 (germline): SGHDT, YYEEEE. DNA of the CDR3: TGTGCCAGCAGCTTGGGGCAGGATCCCTACGAGCAGTACTTC. As protein: CASSLGQDPYEQYF. The full variable domain, its missing parts supplied by reference TRBV5-6 and TRBJ2-7, is DAGVTQSPTHLIKTRGQQVTLRCSPKSGHDTVSWYQQALGQGPQFIFQYYEEEERQRGNFPDRFSGHQFPNYSSELNVNALLLGDSALYLCASSLGQDPYEQYFGPGTRLTVT.

The V gene is TRBV9, the J gene TRBJ1-3; D not resolved. V was clipped by 0 bases and J by 0 bases, with 10 bases between them. The CDR3 spans 16 residues. The germline V gene has CDR1 SGDLS and CDR2 YYNGEE. DNA for the CDR3: TGTGCCAGCAGCGTAGGGGCCAAACCCTCTGGAAACACCATATATTTT. Its translation is CASSVGAKPSGNTIYF.

J is TRBJ2-1 and V is TRBV27, with D tentatively TRBD2 (5 bases). The ends were cut back, 2 bases at V and 11 bases at J, with 13 bases in the middle. Germline V gives CDR1 MNHEY, CDR2 SMNVEV (reference sequence). The CDR3 is 13 residues long. The CDR3 DNA sequence: TGTGCCAGCAGTTTACCGACACGGGGTCAGCAGTTCTTC. This translates into CASSLPTRGQQFF.

The J gene is TRBJ2-7, the V gene TRBV7-2; 12 bases are shared with TRBD1. The CDR3 extends over 16 amino acids. Unmatched junction bases numbered 8, after V lost 2 bases and J lost 6 bases. CDR1 is SGHTA, CDR2 FQGNSA, per germline. The CDR3 protein is CASSLRWGQGASEQYF. The CDR3 coding sequence is TGTGCCAGCAGCTTAAGGTGGGGACAGGGGGCCTCCGAGCAGTACTTC. Filled out from reference TRBV7-2 and TRBJ2-7, the complete variable domain reads GAGVSQSPSNKVTEKGKDVELRCDPISGHTALYWYRQSLGQGLEFLIYFQGNSAPDKSGLPSDRFSAERTGGSVSTLTIQRTQQEDSAVYLCASSLRWGQGASEQYFGPGTRLTVT.

The V call is TRBV4-3, the J call TRBJ1-6, with D hard to call. Trimming shortened V by 7 bases and J by 0 bases, and 22 bases separated the two germline ends. CDR3 length equals 19 residues. Germline V lookup: CDR1 LGHNA, CDR2 YSLEER. CDR3 sequence reads: CASKGRTLESGSYNSPLHF. The DNA for the CDR3 is TGCGCCAGCAAAGGAAGGACTTTGGAGTCTGGCTCCTATAATTCACCCCTCCACTTT.

The table lists this clone with a few counts. The chain combines TRBV7-9 with TRBJ1-2, with 12 bases aligning to TRBD1. Germline V lookup: CDR1 SEHNR, CDR2 FQNEAQ (reference sequence). With 5 bases clipped from V and 6 bases from J, the junction kept 10 bases outside the gene matches. The CDR3 runs 16 residues. The CDR3 DNA reads TGTGCCAGCAGCCGCCCAGGGACAGGGGGCGGAAATGGCTACACCTTC. Translated, it gives CASSRPGTGGGNGYTF.

In the case of this clone: The junction departs from germline at one end; a sequencing error may be responsible. The genes are TRBV7-9 and TRBJ1-5; TRBD1 agrees at 7 bases. Germline CDR1 SEHNR, CDR2 FQNEAQ (reference sequence). The CDR3 contains 14 residues. CDR3 loop: CSSSTDRSNQPQHF. CDR3 DNA sequence: TGTTCCAGCAGCACGGACAGGAGCAATCAGCCCCAGCATTTT.

The V and J genes are TRBV15 and TRBJ2-5, with D possibly matching TRBD2 (6 bases). V lost 0 bases, J lost 7 bases, and 24 bases lay in between. CDR3 length equals 18 residues. From germline, CDR1 is LNHNV and CDR2 YYDKDF (reference sequence). The CDR3 protein is CATSRDGTPGGATRTQYF. Here the CDR3 DNA reads TGTGCCACCAGCAGAGATGGTACCCCCGGGGGAGCCACAAGGACCCAGTACTTC.

The rearrangement links TRBV5-1 to TRBJ2-7, with D hard to call. The CDR3 consists of 13 residues. CDR1 SGHRS and CDR2 YFSETQ come from the germline V gene. Trimming left V 0 bases short and J 4 bases short, with 8 bases between. CDR3 bases: TGCGCCAGCAGCTTGGCCGTAGCTTACGAGCAGTACTTC. Its translation: CASSLAVAYEQYF.

The chain's CDR3 is CAWSVRRGQETQYF. The DNA for the CDR3 is TGTGCCTGGAGTGTACGGCGGGGGCAAGAGACCCAGTACTTC. The V gene is TRBV30, the J gene TRBJ2-5, with TRBD2 matching 7 bases. Germline V gives CDR1 GTSNPN, CDR2 SVGIG (reference sequence). The V and J ends lost 0 bases and 2 bases, in that order; junction bases with no gene match: 3. The CDR3 is made up of 14 amino acids. The full variable domain, rest sourced from reference TRBV30 and TRBJ2-5, is SQTIHQWPATLVQPVGSPLSLECTVEGTSNPNLYWYRQAAGRGLQLLFYSVGIGQISSEVPQNLSASRPQDRQFILSSKKLLLSDSGFYLCAWSVRRGQETQYFGPGTRLLVL.

The gene calls are TRBV4-2 and TRBJ1-4, with D possibly TRBD1 on 6 matching bases. The V end lost 4 bases, the J end lost 5 bases, and 20 bases lay between the germline ends. This CDR3 has 17 residues. The germline CDR1 and CDR2 sequences are LGHNA and YNFKEQ. Here the CDR3 reads CASSPREGTGGNEKLFF. The CDR3 DNA is TGTGCCAGCAGCCCGCGGGAGGGGACGGGGGGCAATGAAAAACTGTTTTTT.

This chain connects TRBV27 to TRBJ2-3; the D is unclear. Germline CDR1 MNHEY, CDR2 SMNVEV (reference sequence). The V gene lost 6 bases and the J gene lost 6 bases, with 10 bases spanning the gap. The CDR3 runs to 12 residues. This CDR3 is CASSTTSDTQYF. DNA for the CDR3: TGTGCCAGCAGCACTACTTCGGATACGCAGTATTTT.

V is TRBV6-5 and J is TRBJ1-2; TRBD1 matches 7 bases. The CDR3 runs 15 residues. V lost 6 bases, J lost 2 bases, and 9 bases stayed unmatched. The germline V gene encodes CDR1 MNHEY and CDR2 SVGAGI. The CDR3 loop is CASRFGTEVNYGYTF. The CDR3 DNA is TGTGCCAGCAGGTTCGGGACAGAAGTCAACTATGGCTACACCTTC.

The V gene is TRBV5-4, the J gene TRBJ2-7; 11 nucleotides line up with TRBD1. V trimming: 4 bases; J trimming: 3 bases; junction bases outside the gene matches: 9. CDR1 and CDR2 from the germline V gene are SGHNT and YYREEE (reference sequence). CDR3 length: 16 residues. Written as DNA, the CDR3 is TGTGCCAGCAGCGGGGGAGGGGACAGGGGGTTCTACGAGCAGTACTTC. This codes for CASSGGGDRGFYEQYF.

The chain combines TRBV2 with TRBJ1-2; 8 bases match TRBD1. From germline, CDR1 is SNHLY and CDR2 FYNNEI. V lost 7 bases, J lost 2 bases, and 9 bases stayed unmatched. This CDR3 spans 15 amino acids. The CDR3 region has the DNA TGTGCCAGCACTGGGAACAGGGGGGTCAACTATGGCTACACCTTC. Translated: CASTGNRGVNYGYTF.

The sample holds one count of this clone. The gene calls are TRBV4-1 and TRBJ1-4, with 7 bases identical to TRBD1. V trimming: 0 bases; J trimming: 5 bases; junction bases outside the gene matches: 6. There are 16 residues in the CDR3. Germline V gives CDR1 MGHRA, CDR2 YSYEKL. The CDR3 region is CASSQDRGTENEKLFF. The CDR3 region has the DNA TGCGCCAGCAGCCAAGATAGGGGGACAGAGAATGAAAAACTGTTTTTT.

CDR3 sequence (DNA): TGTGCCAGTAGTCCGGATGGGAGATTCAACACCGGGGAGCTGTTTTTT. It yields the protein CASSPDGRFNTGELFF. This rearrangement joins TRBV19 to TRBJ2-2; weak D call: TRBD2 (5 bases). This CDR3 spans 16 amino acids. Germline lookup yields CDR1 LNHDA and CDR2 SQIVND (reference sequence). Trimming shortened V by 5 bases and J by 2 bases, and 15 bases separated the two germline ends.

The chain joins TRBV7-3 to TRBJ2-5; a weak D match, TRBD2 (6 bases). This CDR3 spans 15 amino acids. V lost 0 bases and J lost 2, with 10 bases in between. Germline V lookup: CDR1 SGHTA, CDR2 FQGTGA. The CDR3 bases are TGTGCCAGCAGCTTAACGAGTGGGGGGCAAGAGACCCAGTACTTC. This sequence encodes CASSLTSGGQETQYF.

The chain employs TRBV4-1 and TRBJ2-6, with a tentative D call TRBD1 (5 bases). The CDR3 contains 16 residues. V dropped 1 base and J dropped 2 bases, with 9 bases sitting between them. Germline-derived CDR1 and CDR2 are MGHRA and YSYEKL. The CDR3, as DNA: TGCGCCAGCAGCCAAGTGCAGGGCGCTGGGGCCAACGTCCTGACTTTC. This codes for CASSQVQGAGANVLTF.

The J gene is TRBJ1-2, the V gene TRBV6-5; TRBD1 agrees at 8 bases. Germline CDR1 is MNHEY and CDR2 is SVGAGI. The CDR3 sequence is 15 residues long. Losses at the gene ends were 2 bases for V and 0 bases for J; bases not matched to a gene: 2. The chain's CDR3 is CASSYGQGPNYGYTF. CDR3 coding DNA: TGTGCCAGCAGTTACGGACAGGGCCCTAACTATGGCTACACCTTC.

The rearrangement uses TRBV4-2 and TRBJ1-2, with D perhaps TRBD1 (6 bases). Germline values: CDR1 LGHNA, CDR2 YNFKEQ. The CDR3 totals 15 residues. Trimming pared 3 bases from V and 0 bases from J, leaving 11 bases between. Here the CDR3 DNA reads TGTGCCAGCAGCCATGGCGGACAGTCTAACTATGGCTACACCTTC. It is translated as CASSHGGQSNYGYTF.